This TCR beta chain was recovered during a study of T cell repertoires in cytomegalovirus infection. One entry per CDR3 protein results from TCRdb running MiXCR on the reads. The data hold a few hundred thousand distinct CDR3 sequences, with about 20% observed a single time. A note on this clonotype: Its antigen is not known.

CDR1 is MDHEN and CDR2 is SYDVKM in the germline V gene. The CDR3 runs to 10 residues. V shed 4 bases and J shed 6 bases, with 4 bases lying between them. The TCR sequence derives from a human donor in good health (CMV status not recorded). Some clones in this sample may be carry-over from other donors' samples. The sequencing here drew on cultured PBMCs, taken from culture after CMV antigen stimulation. This chain uses TRBV28 with TRBJ2-7; D unresolved. The CDR3: CASSSFEQYF. Here the CDR3 DNA reads TGTGCCAGCAGTTCGTTCGAGCAGTACTTC.